This T cell receptor (beta chain) originates from a study of shared clonotypes between healthy human individuals. On the study more broadly: The cohort had two women and three men, ages 18 to 49.

The CDR3 has 13 residues. Looked up from germline, CDR1 is MNHNS and CDR2 is SASEGT. Trimming pared 5 bases from V and 2 bases from J, leaving 10 bases between. In the naive CD8 group, cells lacked CD45RO and were positively selected for CCR7, so terminally differentiated effector memory CD45RA+ cells were left out. Study-wide points: A limitation of the genetic and exposure-history diversity represented arose from few donors. On the whole, naive subsets had larger estimated richness than memory subsets had.

An even split of each subset's genomic DNA across several immunoSEQ plates was performed. Only in-frame clones appear in the TCRdb table, and some are missing; sequencing was by immunoSEQ multiplex PCR. Among some 2 million clones listed, less than 95% were seen once. This clone was counted a few times. What it binds is unknown. Source material: naive CD8+ T cells sorted from blood. The sequence derives from a man younger than 30 in good health. The chain employs TRBV6-1 and TRBJ2-7; no reliable D call. CDR3 nucleotide sequence: TGTGCCAGCAGTAAGACATTCCCCTACGAGCAGTACTTC. Translation gives CASSKTFPYEQYF.